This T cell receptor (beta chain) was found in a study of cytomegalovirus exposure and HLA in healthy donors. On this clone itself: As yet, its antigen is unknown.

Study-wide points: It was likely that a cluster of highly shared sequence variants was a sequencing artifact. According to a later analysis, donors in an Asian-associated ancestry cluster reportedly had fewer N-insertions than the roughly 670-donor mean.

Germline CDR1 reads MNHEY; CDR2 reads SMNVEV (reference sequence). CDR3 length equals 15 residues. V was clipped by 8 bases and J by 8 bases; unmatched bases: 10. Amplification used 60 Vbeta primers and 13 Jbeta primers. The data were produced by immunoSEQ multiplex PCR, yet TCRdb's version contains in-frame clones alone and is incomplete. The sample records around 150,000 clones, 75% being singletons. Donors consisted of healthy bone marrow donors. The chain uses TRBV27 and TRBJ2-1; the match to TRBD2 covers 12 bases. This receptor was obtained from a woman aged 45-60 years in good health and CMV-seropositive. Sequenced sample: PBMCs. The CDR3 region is CASRRPTSGGDEQFF. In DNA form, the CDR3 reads TGTGCCAGCCGCCGGCCGACTAGCGGGGGCGATGAGCAGTTCTTC.